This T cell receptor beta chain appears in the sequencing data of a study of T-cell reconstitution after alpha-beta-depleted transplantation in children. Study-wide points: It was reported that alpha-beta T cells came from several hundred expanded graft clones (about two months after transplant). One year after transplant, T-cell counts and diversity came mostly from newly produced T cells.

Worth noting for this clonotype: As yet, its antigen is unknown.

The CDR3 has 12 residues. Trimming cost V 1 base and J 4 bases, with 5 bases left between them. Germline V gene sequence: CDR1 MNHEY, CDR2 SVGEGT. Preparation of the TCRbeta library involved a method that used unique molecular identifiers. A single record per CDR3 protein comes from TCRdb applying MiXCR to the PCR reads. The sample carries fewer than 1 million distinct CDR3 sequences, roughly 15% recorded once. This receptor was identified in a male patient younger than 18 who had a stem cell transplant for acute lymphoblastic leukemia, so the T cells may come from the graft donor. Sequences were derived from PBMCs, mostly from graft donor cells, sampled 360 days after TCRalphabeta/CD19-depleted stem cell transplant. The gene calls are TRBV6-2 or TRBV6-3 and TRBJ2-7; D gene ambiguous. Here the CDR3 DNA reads TGTGCCAGCAGTTACTTCAGATACGAGCAGTACTTC. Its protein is CASSYFRYEQYF.